This entry concerns a single T cell receptor beta chain. Its antigen remains unknown. The CDR3 contains 16 residues. With 0 bases clipped from V and 7 bases from J, the junction kept 8 bases outside the gene matches. The germline gives CDR1 DFQATT, CDR2 SNEGSKA (reference sequence). The data originate from a study of CD8 T cells in Susac syndrome. Study outcomes and limitations: That the number of individuals in its TCR sequencing and HLA analysis was relatively small was acknowledged by the study.

TEMRA cells were FACS-enriched, while CD8+ and CD4+ T cells were negatively isolated. RNA totalling about 0.5 to 1 ug underwent reverse transcription with random hexamers. Via MiXCR, TCRdb re-called the immunoSEQ multiplex PCR reads, giving one row per CDR3 protein. The sample contains 110,000 or so distinct CDR3 sequences, approximately 94% of which appear only once. The gene calls are TRBV20-1 and TRBJ2-1, with 11 positions matching TRBD2. Input material: CD4+ T cells from PBMCs. The TCR originated in a human donor in good health. The CDR3 loop reads CSARDIAGGPGNEQFF. In nucleotides, the CDR3 is TGCAGTGCTAGAGACATAGCGGGAGGGCCGGGGAATGAGCAGTTCTTC.